The rows below give T cell receptor beta chains drawn from one sample of a study of T cells in Graves' hyperthyroidism and ophthalmopathy. TCRdb used MiXCR to reprocess the multiplex PCR reads, holding one entry per CDR3 protein. The sample lists some 570,000 distinct CDR3 sequences, over 15% occurring once. Material: blood. The receptors stem from a woman aged 18-30 years with Graves' ophthalmopathy. Each CDR3 is given with its conserved first and last residue. D genes are given only for firm matches. Only some rows state a clone size, as once, few, many or a class for expanded clones.

D: -; J: TRBJ2-2; size: many; V: TRBV12-3/TRBV12-4; DNA: TGTGCCAGCAGCTTAGCGTACACCGGGGAGCTGTTTTTT; CDR3: CASSLAYTGELFF
D: -; J: TRBJ2-1; size: many; V: TRBV20-1; DNA: TGCAGTGCTAGTTTAGTCATCCATGAGCAGTTCTTC; CDR3: CSASLVIHEQFF
D: TRBD2; J: TRBJ2-1; size: many; V: TRBV20-1; DNA: TGCAGTGTATCGACTAGCGGGGTCGGAGGAGGGAATGAGCAGTTCTTC; CDR3: CSVSTSGVGGGNEQFF
D: TRBD1; J: TRBJ1-3; size: many; V: TRBV6-1; DNA: TGTGCCAGCAGTCCGACAGGGGCGAGAAACACCATATATTTT; CDR3: CASSPTGARNTIYF
D: TRBD1; J: TRBJ2-3; size: -; V: TRBV6-1; DNA: TGTGCCAGCAGTGCGACAGGGGTGAGCACAGATACGCAGTATTTT; CDR3: CASSATGVSTDTQYF
D: -; J: TRBJ1-5; size: many; V: TRBV27; DNA: TGTGCCAGCAGTTTCGGATTCAATCAGCCCCAGCATTTT; CDR3: CASSFGFNQPQHF
D: -; J: TRBJ1-2; size: many; V: TRBV3-1; DNA: TGTGCCAGCAGCCTTAGGGCCTCTAACTATGGCTACACCTTC; CDR3: CASSLRASNYGYTF
D: -; J: TRBJ2-1; size: few; V: TRBV28; DNA: TGTGCCAGCAGTTTAGGGAGGGGGAGCAATGAGCAGTCCTTC; CDR3: CASSLGRGSNEQSF
D: -; J: TRBJ2-1; size: many; V: TRBV28; DNA: TGTGCCAGCAGTTTAAGTATCAGCTCTAAAGAGCAGTTCTTC; CDR3: CASSLSISSKEQFF
D: TRBD2; J: TRBJ2-5; size: many; V: TRBV28; DNA: TGTGCCAGCAGATGGAGCGGGGTACAAGAGACCCAGTACTTC; CDR3: CASRWSGVQETQYF
D: -; J: TRBJ1-2; size: -; V: TRBV20-1; DNA: TGCAGTGCTAGAAAAGGCGCGGGAACCCTTAACTATGGCTACACCTTC; CDR3: CSARKGAGTLNYGYTF
D: -; J: TRBJ1-4; size: -; V: TRBV28; DNA: TGTGCCAGCGGCGAGATGGGAGAAAAACTGTTTTTT; CDR3: CASGEMGEKLFF
D: TRBD1; J: TRBJ1-2; size: -; V: TRBV13; DNA: TGTGCCAGCAGCGCGCGACAGGGGAGGAGATATGGCTACACCTTC; CDR3: CASSARQGRRYGYTF
D: TRBD2; J: TRBJ2-1; size: many; V: TRBV7-2; DNA: TGTGCCAGCAGCTTAGACAGCGGGAGCTCCTACAATGAGCAGTTCTTC; CDR3: CASSLDSGSSYNEQFF
D: -; J: TRBJ2-1; size: few; V: TRBV4-1; DNA: TGCGCCAGCAGCGACCGGGAATACAATGAGCAGTTCTTC; CDR3: CASSDREYNEQFF
D: TRBD1; J: TRBJ2-7; size: few; V: TRBV12-3/TRBV12-4; DNA: TGTGCCAGCAGTTTTCTGGGGACAGACGAGCAGTACTTC; CDR3: CASSFLGTDEQYF
D: -; J: TRBJ2-1; size: few; V: TRBV10-3; DNA: TGTGCCATCAGTGGTTGGCGACAATCCTACAATGAGCAGTTCTTC; CDR3: CAISGWRQSYNEQFF
D: TRBD1; J: TRBJ2-1; size: many; V: TRBV5-6; DNA: TGTGCCAGCAGCGTTATGGGACAGGGGGCTCGGGATGAGCAGTTCTTC; CDR3: CASSVMGQGARDEQFF
D: TRBD2; J: TRBJ2-7; size: once; V: TRBV5-1; DNA: TGCGCCAGCAGCTTGGGTTTTCTAAGGCGGGAGGGAAGAGACGAGCAGTACTTC; CDR3: CASSLGFLRREGRDEQYF
D: -; J: TRBJ2-3; size: many; V: TRBV11-1; DNA: TGTGCCAGCACCGGGATAACAGATACGCAGTATTTT; CDR3: CASTGITDTQYF